This T cell receptor beta chain originates from a study of blood T cell repertoires in COVID-19. As for the study in general: Samples representing acute and convalescent COVID-19 were sourced from the United States, Italy and Spain.

Trimming stripped 4 bases from V and 6 bases from J, with 11 bases between. The length of the CDR3 is 13 residues. CDR1 and CDR2 (germline): LNHDA, SQIVND (reference sequence). Original data processing: It was from reference gene primer amplification that nucleated cell counts were estimated. Clones were sequenced by immunoSEQ multiplex PCR, and TCRdb holds only the in-frame ones, with some missing. V and J calls and clone size come straight from that table; D and trimming were deduced from the DNA. The sample has tens of thousands of clones; around 90% are singletons. The J gene is TRBJ2-3, the V gene TRBV19; the D gene is possibly TRBD2 (5 bases). The sequenced sample was peripheral blood. The source is a man aged 65 to 85 with active COVID-19. As DNA, the CDR3 is TGTGCCAGTAGTACCTTAGCGCCCGATACGCAGTATTTT. Translating gives CASSTLAPDTQYF.